This TCR beta chain is from a study of blood T cell repertoires in COVID-19. In the study overall: Acute-phase and convalescent COVID-19 samples originated in the United States, Italy and Spain. Nucleic acid was either cDNA or gDNA, and it came from T cells, B-cell-depleted T cells, or PBMCs.

Generated by immunoSEQ multiplex PCR, the TCRdb table keeps only in-frame clones and is missing some. Of roughly 150,000 clones in the sample, roughly 80% were seen once. This TCR was sampled from a woman of 80 years or more with acute or convalescent COVID-19. Sequencing input: peripheral blood.

For the CDR3, the DNA is TGTGCCAGCAGTTTTATACAGGGGGATTTCGGCTCCTACAATGAGCAGTTCTTC. It encodes CASSFIQGDFGSYNEQFF. The J gene is TRBJ2-1, the V gene TRBV28, with 8 bases lining up with TRBD1. The J segment lost 0 bases and the V segment lost 3 bases, leaving 10 bases of the junction unmatched. Germline CDR1 is MDHEN and CDR2 is SYDVKM. This CDR3 is built from 18 residues. Supplemented by reference TRBV28 and TRBJ2-1, the full variable domain reads DVKVTQSSRYLVKRTGEKVFLECVQDMDHENMFWYRQDPGLGLRLIYFSYDVKMKEKGDIPEGYSVSREKKERFSLILESASTNQTSMYLCASSFIQGDFGSYNEQFFGPGTRLTVL.